Presented here are 5 T cell receptor beta chains from one specimen sequenced in a study of T-cell memory formation after mild COVID-19. TCRdb processed the 5' RACE reads anew with MiXCR; each CDR3 protein has one entry. Found here are 580,000 or so distinct CDR3 sequences, around 16% of them singletons; the top ten hold around 8.1%. Sequenced input: PBMCs or a T cell subset sorted from them (not recorded which). All receptors come from an adult woman who had mild COVID-19 (a few samples of this study predate the infection). Cell type and time point are not known.

The J gene is TRBJ2-1, the V gene TRBV20-1; TRBD2 agrees at 9 bases. The germline CDR1 and CDR2 sequences are DFQATT and SNEGSKA (reference sequence). The CDR3 loop spans 15 amino acids. With 5 bases clipped from V and 7 bases from J, the junction kept 12 bases outside the gene matches. CDR3: CSAGKLAGLRNEQFF. The CDR3 region has the DNA TGCAGTGCTGGCAAGCTAGCGGGACTGAGGAATGAGCAGTTCTTC.

This chain links TRBV7-6 with TRBJ2-3; 15 bases agree with TRBD2. The germline V gene has CDR1 SGHVS and CDR2 FNYEAQ. Unmatched junction bases numbered 5, after V lost 2 bases and J lost 2 bases. This CDR3 has 18 residues. DNA for the CDR3: TGTGCCAGCAGCTTATACCGGACTAGCGGGGGGGACACAGATACGCAGTATTTT. Its protein is CASSLYRTSGGDTDTQYF.

The V call is TRBV6-5, the J call TRBJ1-1, with 7 bases lining up with TRBD1. V was clipped by 0 bases and J by 6 bases; unmatched bases: 7. CDR1 MNHEY and CDR2 SVGAGI come from the germline V gene. CDR3 length: 15 amino acids. The CDR3 spells CASSYSKGGAAEAFF. CDR3 DNA: TGTGCCAGCAGTTACTCGAAAGGGGGCGCCGCTGAAGCTTTCTTT.

CDR3: CASSSAHFSSYNEQFF. CDR3 DNA: TGTGCCAGCAGCTCCGCCCACTTTAGCTCCTACAATGAGCAGTTCTTC. The chain couples TRBV7-3 to TRBJ2-1; D gene unclear. Trimming removed 4 bases from V and 0 bases from J, with 13 bases in between. The CDR3 totals 16 residues. The germline V gene has CDR1 SGHTA and CDR2 FQGTGA.

The chain is built from TRBV20-1 and TRBJ2-5, with 7 bases fitting TRBD1. The V and J ends lost 3 bases and 5 bases, in that order; junction bases with no gene match: 0. The CDR3 extends over 11 amino acids. Germline V gene data show CDR1 as DFQATT and CDR2 as SNEGSKA (reference sequence). The CDR3 loop is CSARTGETQYF. The CDR3 DNA sequence: TGCAGTGCTAGGACAGGGGAGACCCAGTACTTC.